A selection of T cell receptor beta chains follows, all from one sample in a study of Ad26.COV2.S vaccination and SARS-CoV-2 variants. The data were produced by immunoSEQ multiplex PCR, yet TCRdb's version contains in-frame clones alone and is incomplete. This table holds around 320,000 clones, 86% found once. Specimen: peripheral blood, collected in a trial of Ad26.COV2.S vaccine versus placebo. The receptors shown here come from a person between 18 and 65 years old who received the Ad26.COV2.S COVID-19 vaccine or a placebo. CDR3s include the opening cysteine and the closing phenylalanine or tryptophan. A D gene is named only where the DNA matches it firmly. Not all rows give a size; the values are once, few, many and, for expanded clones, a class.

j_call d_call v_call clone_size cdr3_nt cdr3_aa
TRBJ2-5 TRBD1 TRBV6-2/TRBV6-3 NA TGTGCCAGCAGCCCCGCCTGGACAGGGCTACAAGAGACCCAGTACTTC CASSPAWTGLQETQYF
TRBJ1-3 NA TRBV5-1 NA TGCGCCAGCAGCTTGGGGGAGACTGGAAACACCATATATTTT CASSLGETGNTIYF
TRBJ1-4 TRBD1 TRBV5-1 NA TGCGCCAGCAGCTTGGTGGGACAGGGTACTGAAAAACTGTTTTTT CASSLVGQGTEKLFF
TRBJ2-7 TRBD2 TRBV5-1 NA TGCGCCAGCAGCTTGGGTGTTAGCGGGTCGTCCTACGAGCAGTACTTC CASSLGVSGSSYEQYF
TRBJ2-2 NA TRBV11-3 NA TGTGCCAGCAGCTTACAAACGAACACCGGGGAGCTGTTTTTT CASSLQTNTGELFF
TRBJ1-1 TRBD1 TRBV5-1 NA TGCGCCAGCAGCGCCACAGGGGGTGTGGCTGAAGCTTTCTTT CASSATGGVAEAFF
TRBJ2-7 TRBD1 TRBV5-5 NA TGTGCCAGCAGCTTGGACCCACTACAGGGGATCTACGAGCAGTACTTC CASSLDPLQGIYEQYF
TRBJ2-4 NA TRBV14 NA TGTGCCAGCAGCCAAGATTGGGGCCGGGCGATGGGGTTCAAAAACATTCAGTACTTC CASSQDWGRAMGFKNIQYF
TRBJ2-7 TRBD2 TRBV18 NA TGTGCCAGCTCACCCCGGGGGGTGGACGAGCAGTACTTC CASSPRGVDEQYF
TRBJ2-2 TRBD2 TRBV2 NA TGTGCCAGCAGTGAAGCGGGAGCAAAGGGGACTAGGACCGGGGAGCTGTTTTTT CASSEAGAKGTRTGELFF
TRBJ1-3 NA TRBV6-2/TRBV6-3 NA TGTGCCAGCAGTTACTCGAGCAATGGAAACACCATATATTTT CASSYSSNGNTIYF
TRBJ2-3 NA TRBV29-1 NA TGCAGCGTTGACAGGGGAGGCACAGATACGCAGTATTTT CSVDRGGTDTQYF
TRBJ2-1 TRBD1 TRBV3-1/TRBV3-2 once TGTGCCAGCAGCCTCAGGACAGGGGGCAATGAGCAGTTCTTC CASSLRTGGNEQFF
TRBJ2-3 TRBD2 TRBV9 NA TGTGCCAGCAGCGAATGGACTAGCGGGGGGGCGGATACGCAGTATTTT CASSEWTSGGADTQYF
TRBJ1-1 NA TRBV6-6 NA TGTGCCAGCACCAAACAGGAAACTGAAGCTTTCTTT CASTKQETEAFF
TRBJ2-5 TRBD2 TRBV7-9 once TGTGCCAGCAGCGCTCCACTAGCGGGACAAGAGACCCAGTACTTC CASSAPLAGQETQYF
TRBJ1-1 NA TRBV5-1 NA TGCGCCAGCAGCTTTGCGGGCGGCACTGAAGCTTTCTTT CASSFAGGTEAFF
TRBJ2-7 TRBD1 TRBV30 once TGTGCCTGGAGTGACCGTATGACAGGGACGTACGAGCAGTACTTC CAWSDRMTGTYEQYF
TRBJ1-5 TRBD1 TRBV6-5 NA TGTGCCAGCAGTTACGGGCAGGGGGCAAATCAGCCCCAGCATTTT CASSYGQGANQPQHF
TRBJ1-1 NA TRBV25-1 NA TGTGCTAGGGCATATATGAACACTGAAGCTTTCTTT CARAYMNTEAFF
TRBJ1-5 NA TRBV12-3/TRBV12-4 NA TGTGCCAGCAGTTGGACAGAGAATCAGCCCCAGCATTTT CASSWTENQPQHF
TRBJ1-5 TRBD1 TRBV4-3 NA TGCGCCAGCAGCCAATACAGGGGGAATCAGCCCCAGCATTTT CASSQYRGNQPQHF
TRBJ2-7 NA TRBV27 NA TGTGCCAGCAGACCCGCCCGTCCCCCCTACGAGCAGTACTTC CASRPARPPYEQYF
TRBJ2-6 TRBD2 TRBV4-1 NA TGCGCCAGCAGCCACGCTCGGGGGGCTGGGGCCAACGTCCTGACTTTC CASSHARGAGANVLTF
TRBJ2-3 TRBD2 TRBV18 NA TGTGCCAGCTCACCAAGCGGGGGGGCGGAAGATACGCAGTATTTT CASSPSGGAEDTQYF
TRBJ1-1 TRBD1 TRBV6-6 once TGTGCCAGCAGTTACTCTGGACAGGGGGGCACTGAAGCTTTCTTT CASSYSGQGGTEAFF
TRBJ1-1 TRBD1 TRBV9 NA TGTGCCAGCAGCGTAGGTCTGGGGACAGGGATGAACACTGAAGCTTTCTTT CASSVGLGTGMNTEAFF
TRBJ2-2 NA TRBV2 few TGTGCCAGCAGTGGAGGGTTGGTCACCGGGGAGCTGTTTTTT CASSGGLVTGELFF
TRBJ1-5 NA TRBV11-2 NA TGTGCCAGCAGCTTAGACAACCAGCCCCAGCATTTT CASSLDNQPQHF
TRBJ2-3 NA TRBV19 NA TGTGCCAGTAGTATACAGGCTATAACAGATACGCAGTATTTT CASSIQAITDTQYF
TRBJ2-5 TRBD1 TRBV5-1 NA TGCGCCAGTAGCCAGGGAGTGAGGGACAGCCAAGAGACCCAGTACTTC CASSQGVRDSQETQYF
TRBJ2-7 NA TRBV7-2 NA TGTGCCAGCAGCTTAGGGGGTCTCTCCTACGAGCAGTACTTC CASSLGGLSYEQYF
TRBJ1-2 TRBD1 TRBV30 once TGTGCCTCCAGGGGGGGCGCAGACCTTAACTATGGCTACACCTTC CASRGGADLNYGYTF
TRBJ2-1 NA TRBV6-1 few TGTGCCAGCAGTGACCGCCCGGGGAGGAATGAGCAGTTCTTC CASSDRPGRNEQFF
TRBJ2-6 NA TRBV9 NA TGTGCCAGCAGCGTTCAACCATCTGGGGGGTTTCTTGGCTCTGGGGCCAACGTCCTGACTTTC CASSVQPSGGFLGSGANVLTF
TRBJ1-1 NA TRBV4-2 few TGTGCCAGCAGCCAAGATAGGACGAGGCGGGAAGCTTTCTTT CASSQDRTRREAFF
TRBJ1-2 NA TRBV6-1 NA TGTGCCAGCAGTGAAGCGCTAGGGGACTATGGCTACACCTTC CASSEALGDYGYTF